The TCR beta chain described here comes from a study of blood T cell repertoires in COVID-19. For the study at large: COVID-19 samples collected from the United States, Italy and Spain covered acute and convalescent phases. From T cells, B-cell-depleted T cells, or PBMCs came the material, which was cDNA or gDNA.

Trimming cost V 3 bases and J 5 bases, with 11 bases left between them. The CDR3 runs to 13 residues. In germline, CDR1 is SGHTA, CDR2 FQGNSA. Original processing methods: For nucleated cells, counts were estimated from reference gene primer amplification. The table came from immunoSEQ multiplex PCR; TCRdb's copy has only in-frame clones and leaves some out. V and J calls and clone size come straight from that table; D and trimming were deduced from the DNA. Here the sample spans about 36,000 clones, around four fifths being singletons. This clone was counted a single time. This receptor was taken from a man between 60 and 75 years old with acute or convalescent COVID-19. The sequenced material came from peripheral blood. The V and J genes are TRBV7-2 and TRBJ2-7; weak D call: TRBD2 (6 bases). The CDR3 DNA reads as TGTGCCAGCAGCTTTGTCGGGAGTAACGAGCAGTACTTC. This codes for CASSFVGSNEQYF.